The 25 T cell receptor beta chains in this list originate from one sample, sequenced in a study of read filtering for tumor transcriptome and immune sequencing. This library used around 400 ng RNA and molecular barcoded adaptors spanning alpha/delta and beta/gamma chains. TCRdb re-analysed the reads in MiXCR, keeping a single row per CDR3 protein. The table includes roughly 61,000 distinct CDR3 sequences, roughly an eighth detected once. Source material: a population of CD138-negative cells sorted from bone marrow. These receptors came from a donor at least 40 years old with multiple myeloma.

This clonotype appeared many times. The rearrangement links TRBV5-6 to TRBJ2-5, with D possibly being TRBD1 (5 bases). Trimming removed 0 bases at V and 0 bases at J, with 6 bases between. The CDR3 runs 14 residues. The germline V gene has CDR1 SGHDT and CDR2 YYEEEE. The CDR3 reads CASSLDRYQETQYF. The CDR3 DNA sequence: TGTGCCAGCAGCTTGGACAGGTACCAAGAGACCCAGTACTTC.

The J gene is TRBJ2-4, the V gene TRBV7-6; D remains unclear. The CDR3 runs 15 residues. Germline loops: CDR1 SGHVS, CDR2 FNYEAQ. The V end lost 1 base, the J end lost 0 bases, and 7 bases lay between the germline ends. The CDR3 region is CASSLEQIAKNIQYF. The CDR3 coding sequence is TGTGCCAGCAGCTTAGAACAGATAGCCAAAAACATTCAGTACTTC.

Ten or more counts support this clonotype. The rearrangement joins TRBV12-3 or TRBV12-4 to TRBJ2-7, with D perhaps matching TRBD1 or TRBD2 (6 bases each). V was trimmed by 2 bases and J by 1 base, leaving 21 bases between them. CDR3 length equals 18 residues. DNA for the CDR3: TGTGCCAGCAGTTTAACCCCGTTATACGGGGGCTCTTCCTACGAGCAGTACTTC. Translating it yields CASSLTPLYGGSSYEQYF.

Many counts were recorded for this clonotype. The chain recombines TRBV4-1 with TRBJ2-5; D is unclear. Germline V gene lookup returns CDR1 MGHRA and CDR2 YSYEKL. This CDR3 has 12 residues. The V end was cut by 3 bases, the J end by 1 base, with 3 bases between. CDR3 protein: CASSHTQETQYF. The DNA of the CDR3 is TGCGCCAGCAGCCACACCCAAGAGACCCAGTACTTC.

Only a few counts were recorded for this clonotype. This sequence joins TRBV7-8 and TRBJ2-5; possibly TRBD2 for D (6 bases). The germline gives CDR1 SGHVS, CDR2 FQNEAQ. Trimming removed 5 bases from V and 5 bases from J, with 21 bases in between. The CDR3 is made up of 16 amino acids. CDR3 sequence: CASSPDGGGLVETQYF. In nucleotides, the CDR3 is TGTGCCAGCAGCCCAGACGGGGGTGGCTTGGTGGAGACCCAGTACTTC.

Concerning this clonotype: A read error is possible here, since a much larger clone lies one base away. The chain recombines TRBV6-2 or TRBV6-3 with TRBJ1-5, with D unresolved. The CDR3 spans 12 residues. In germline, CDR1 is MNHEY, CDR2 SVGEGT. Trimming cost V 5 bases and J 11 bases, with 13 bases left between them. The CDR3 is CASSGQTQSQHF. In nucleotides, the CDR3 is TGTGCCAGCAGTGGGCAGACGCAGTCCCAGCATTTT.

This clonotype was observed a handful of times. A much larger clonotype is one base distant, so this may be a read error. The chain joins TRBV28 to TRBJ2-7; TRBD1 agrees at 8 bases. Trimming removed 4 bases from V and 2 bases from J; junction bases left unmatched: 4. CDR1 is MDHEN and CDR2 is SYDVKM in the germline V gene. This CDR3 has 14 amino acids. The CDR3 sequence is CASSSETGAYEQYF. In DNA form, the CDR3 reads TGTGCCAGCAGTTCCGAGACAGGGGCCTACGAGCAGTACTTC.

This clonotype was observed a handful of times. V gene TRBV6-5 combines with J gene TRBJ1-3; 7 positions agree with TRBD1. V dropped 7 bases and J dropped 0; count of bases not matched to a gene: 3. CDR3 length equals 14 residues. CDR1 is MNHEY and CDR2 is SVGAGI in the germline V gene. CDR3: CASIRDSSGNTIYF. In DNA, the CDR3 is TGTGCCAGCATCCGGGACAGCTCTGGAAACACCATATATTTT.

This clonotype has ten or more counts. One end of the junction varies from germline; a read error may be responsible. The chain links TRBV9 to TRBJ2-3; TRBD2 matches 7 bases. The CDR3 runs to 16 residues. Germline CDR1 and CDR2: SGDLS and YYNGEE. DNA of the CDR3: TGTGCCAGCAGCGTAGGGGGGGGACGGGGCACGGATACGCAGTATTTT. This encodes CASSVGGGRGTDTQYF.

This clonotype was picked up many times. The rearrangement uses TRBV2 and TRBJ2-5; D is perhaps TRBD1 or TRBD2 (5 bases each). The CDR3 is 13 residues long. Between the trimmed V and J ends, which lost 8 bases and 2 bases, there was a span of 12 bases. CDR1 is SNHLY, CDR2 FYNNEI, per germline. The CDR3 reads CASSPGRQETQYF. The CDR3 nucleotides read TGTGCCAGCTCTCCGGGACGGCAAGAGACCCAGTACTTC.

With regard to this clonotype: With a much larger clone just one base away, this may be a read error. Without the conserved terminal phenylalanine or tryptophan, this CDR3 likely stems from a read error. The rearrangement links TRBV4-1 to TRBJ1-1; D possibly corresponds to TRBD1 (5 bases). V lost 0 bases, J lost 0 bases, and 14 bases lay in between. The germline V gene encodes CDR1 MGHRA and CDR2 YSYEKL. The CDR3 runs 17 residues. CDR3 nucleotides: TGCGCCAGCAGCCAAGATAGACAGAAAAATATGAACACTGAAGCTTTCCTT. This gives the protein CASSQDRQKNMNTEAFL.

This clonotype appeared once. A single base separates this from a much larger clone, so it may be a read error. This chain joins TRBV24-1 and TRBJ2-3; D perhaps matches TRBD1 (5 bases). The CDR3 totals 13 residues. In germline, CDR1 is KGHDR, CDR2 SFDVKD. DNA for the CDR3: TGTGCCACCAGTGTACAGGTGAAGGGTACGCGGTATTTT. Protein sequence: CATSVQVKGTRYF.

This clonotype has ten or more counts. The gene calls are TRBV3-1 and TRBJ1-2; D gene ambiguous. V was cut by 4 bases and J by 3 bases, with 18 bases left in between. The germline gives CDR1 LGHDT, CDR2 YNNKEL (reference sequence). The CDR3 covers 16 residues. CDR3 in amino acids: CASSPTGRVGYYGYTF. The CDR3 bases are TGTGCCAGCAGCCCCACCGGGCGGGTTGGATACTATGGCTACACCTTC.

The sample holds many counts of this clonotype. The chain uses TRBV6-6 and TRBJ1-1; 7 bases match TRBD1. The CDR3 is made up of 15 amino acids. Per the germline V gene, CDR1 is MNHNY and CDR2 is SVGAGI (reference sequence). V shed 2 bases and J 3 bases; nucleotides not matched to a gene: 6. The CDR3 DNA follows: TGTGCCAGCAGTTACCTGGGACAGCAAGACACTGAAGCTTTCTTT. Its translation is CASSYLGQQDTEAFF.

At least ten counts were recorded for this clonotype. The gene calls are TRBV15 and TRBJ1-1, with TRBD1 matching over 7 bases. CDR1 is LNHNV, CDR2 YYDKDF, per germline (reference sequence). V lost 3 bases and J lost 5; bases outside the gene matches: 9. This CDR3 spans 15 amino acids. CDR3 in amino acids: CATSRLLQGVTEAFF. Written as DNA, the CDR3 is TGTGCCACCAGCAGGTTACTCCAGGGGGTTACTGAAGCTTTCTTT. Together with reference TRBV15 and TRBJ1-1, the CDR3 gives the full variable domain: DAMVIQNPRYQVTQFGKPVTLSCSQTLNHNVMYWYQQKSSQAPKLLFHYYDKDFNNEADTPDNFQSRRPNTSFCFLDIRSPGLGDTAMYLCATSRLLQGVTEAFFGQGTRLTVV.

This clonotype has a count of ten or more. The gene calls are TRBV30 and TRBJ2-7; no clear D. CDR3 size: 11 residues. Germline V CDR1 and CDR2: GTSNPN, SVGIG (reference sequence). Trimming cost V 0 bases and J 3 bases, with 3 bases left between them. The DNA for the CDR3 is TGTGCCTGGAGTGTACACTACGAGCAGTACTTC. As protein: CAWSVHYEQYF.

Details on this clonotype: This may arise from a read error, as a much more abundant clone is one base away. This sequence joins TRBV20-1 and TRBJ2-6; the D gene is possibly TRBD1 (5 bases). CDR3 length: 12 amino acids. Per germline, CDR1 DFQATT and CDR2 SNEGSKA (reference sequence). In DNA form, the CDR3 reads TGCAGTGCAGACATTGGGGCCAACGTCCTGGCTTTC. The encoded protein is CSADIGANVLAF.

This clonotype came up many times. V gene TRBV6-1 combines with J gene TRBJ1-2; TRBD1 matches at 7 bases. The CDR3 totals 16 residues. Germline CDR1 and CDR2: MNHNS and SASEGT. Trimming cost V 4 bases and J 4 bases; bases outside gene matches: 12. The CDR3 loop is CASSVRGQGDSYGYTF. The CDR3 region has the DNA TGTGCCAGCAGTGTCAGAGGCCAGGGGGACTCCTATGGCTACACCTTC.

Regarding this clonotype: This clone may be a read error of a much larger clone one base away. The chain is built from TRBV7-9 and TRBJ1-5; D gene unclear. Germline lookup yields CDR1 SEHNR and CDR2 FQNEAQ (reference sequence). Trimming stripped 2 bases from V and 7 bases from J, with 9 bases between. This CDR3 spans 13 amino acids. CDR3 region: CASSLQEEQPQHF. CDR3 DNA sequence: TGTGCCAGCAGCTTACAAGAGGAGCAGCCCCAGCATTTT.

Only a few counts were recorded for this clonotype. The CDR3 loop is CASSSGQIYGYTF. Written as DNA, the CDR3 is TGTGCCAGCAGTTCGGGACAGATCTATGGCTACACCTTC. The chain carries TRBV28 and TRBJ1-2; 7 nucleotides agree with TRBD1. The CDR3 is 13 residues long. The V and J ends lost 4 bases and 4 bases, in that order; junction bases with no gene match: 3. Germline assignment: CDR1 MDHEN and CDR2 SYDVKM.

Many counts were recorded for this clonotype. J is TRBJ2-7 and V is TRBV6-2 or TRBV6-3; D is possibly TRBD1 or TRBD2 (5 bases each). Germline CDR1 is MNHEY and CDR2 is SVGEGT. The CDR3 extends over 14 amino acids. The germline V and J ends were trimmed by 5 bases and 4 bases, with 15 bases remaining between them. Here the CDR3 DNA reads TGTGCCAGCAGTGGCTCCGGGGCCGAATACGAGCAGTACTTC. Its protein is CASSGSGAEYEQYF.

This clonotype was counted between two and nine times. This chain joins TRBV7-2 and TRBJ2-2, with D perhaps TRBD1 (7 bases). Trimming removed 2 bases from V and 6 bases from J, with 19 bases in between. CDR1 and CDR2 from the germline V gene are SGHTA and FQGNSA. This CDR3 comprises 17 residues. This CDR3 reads CASSLSRMTGRSGELFF. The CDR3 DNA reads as TGTGCCAGCAGCTTAAGTCGTATGACAGGGAGGTCCGGGGAGCTGTTTTTT.

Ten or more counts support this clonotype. The CDR3: CSANPGLAGVGSYNEQFF. CDR3 nucleotide sequence: TGCAGTGCTAACCCCGGACTAGCGGGGGTAGGGTCCTACAATGAGCAGTTCTTC. V is TRBV20-1 and J is TRBJ2-1, with 13 bases identical to TRBD2. Germline-derived CDR1 and CDR2 are DFQATT and SNEGSKA (reference sequence). This CDR3 spans 18 amino acids. The junction had 10 bases not matched to a gene; V was cut back by 4 bases and J by 1 base.

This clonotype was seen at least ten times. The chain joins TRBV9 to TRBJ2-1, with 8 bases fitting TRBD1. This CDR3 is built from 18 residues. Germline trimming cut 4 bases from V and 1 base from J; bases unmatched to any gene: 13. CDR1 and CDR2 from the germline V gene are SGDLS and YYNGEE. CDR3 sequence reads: CASSTVSRDRQSYNEQFF. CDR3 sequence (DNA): TGTGCCAGCAGCACGGTCTCTCGGGACAGGCAGTCCTACAATGAGCAGTTCTTC.

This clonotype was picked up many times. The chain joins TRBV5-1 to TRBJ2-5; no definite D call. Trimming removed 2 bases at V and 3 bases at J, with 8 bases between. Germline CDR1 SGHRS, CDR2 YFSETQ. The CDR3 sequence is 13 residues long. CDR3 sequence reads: CASSFNSEETQYF. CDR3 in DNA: TGCGCCAGCAGCTTTAACAGTGAAGAGACCCAGTACTTC.